One and the same sample provided the 12 T cell receptor beta chains below, sequenced in a study of cytomegalovirus exposure and HLA in healthy donors. Vbeta (60) and Jbeta (13) primers were used in the PCR. Assay: immunoSEQ multiplex PCR; the TCRdb copy retains only in-frame clones and omits some. The sample has approximately 180,000 clones; roughly 79% are singletons. The sequenced material came from PBMCs. The receptors were gathered from a middle-aged man in good health and CMV-seropositive.

Notes on this clone: An end of the junction differs from the germline gene, which may be a read error. The gene calls are TRBV27 and TRBJ2-6; tentative D call: TRBD1 (5 bases). CDR3 length: 16 residues. Germline CDR1 reads MNHEY; CDR2 reads SMNVEV (reference sequence). In nucleotides, the CDR3 is TGTGCCAGCAGTTTATTTGGCAGGGCTGGGGCCAACGGCCTGACTTTC. Translation: CASSLFGRAGANGLTF.

The chain joins TRBV19 to TRBJ2-7; TRBD1 aligns across 9 bases. The V gene end was trimmed by 4 bases and the J gene end by 3 bases; junction bases not matched to a gene: 7. The length of the CDR3 is 15 residues. From germline, CDR1 is LNHDA and CDR2 SQIVND (reference sequence). For the CDR3, the DNA is TGTGCCAGTAGTACGGCCGGGGGACAGGGCTACGAGCAGTACTTC. Protein: CASSTAGGQGYEQYF.

The chain carries TRBV28 and TRBJ1-2; D may be TRBD1 (6 bases). CDR3 length equals 13 residues. Trimming took off 7 bases at V and 3 bases at J, with 12 bases between the two ends. In germline, CDR1 is MDHEN, CDR2 SYDVKM. The CDR3 DNA reads as TGTGCCAGCAAGGTCCCAGGGGACTATGGCTACACCTTC. It is translated as CASKVPGDYGYTF.

The chain couples TRBV11-2 to TRBJ2-2, with 8 positions matching TRBD1. This CDR3 is built from 15 residues. Per germline, CDR1 SGHAT and CDR2 FQNNGV. Trimming took 4 bases from V and 6 from J; bases not matched to a gene: 7. This CDR3 reads CASSSLTGDAGELFF. In DNA, the CDR3 is TGTGCCAGCAGCTCGCTGACAGGGGACGCCGGGGAGCTGTTTTTT.

This chain joins TRBV7-9 and TRBJ2-1; 7 bases fit TRBD2. This CDR3 has 16 amino acids. The germline gives CDR1 SEHNR, CDR2 FQNEAQ (reference sequence). With 5 bases clipped from V and 9 bases from J, the junction kept 16 bases outside the gene matches. This chain's CDR3 is CASSVTGTTQSSEQFF. CDR3 sequence (DNA): TGTGCCAGCAGCGTTACCGGGACTACGCAATCGTCTGAGCAGTTCTTC.

The chain has TRBV11-2 and TRBJ2-5; perhaps TRBD2 as D (6 bases). Trimming took off 1 base at V and 6 bases at J, with 15 bases between the two ends. This CDR3 is 15 amino acids long. CDR1 SGHAT and CDR2 FQNNGV come from the germline V gene. The chain's CDR3 is CASSLGGDSIKTQYF. The CDR3 coding sequence is TGTGCCAGCAGCTTAGGAGGGGACTCTATAAAGACCCAGTACTTC.

The chain is built from TRBV11-2 and TRBJ2-1, with 8 nucleotides matching TRBD2. J lost 4 bases, V lost 2 bases, and 4 bases had no gene match. The CDR3 consists of 15 residues. Germline V gene lookup returns CDR1 SGHAT and CDR2 FQNNGV. The CDR3: CASSLRASGYNEQFF. The DNA for the CDR3 is TGTGCCAGCAGCTTAAGGGCTAGCGGGTACAATGAGCAGTTCTTC.

V and J are TRBV6-5 and TRBJ1-2, with D unresolved. V was pared by 6 bases and J by 8 bases, with 22 bases between. Germline values: CDR1 MNHEY, CDR2 SVGAGI. This CDR3 comprises 15 residues. The CDR3 DNA sequence: TGTGCCAGCAGCCCGGGTGAGCGGGGAAGGGTCGGCTACACCTTC. It translates to CASSPGERGRVGYTF.

The chain joins TRBV5-1 to TRBJ1-1, with a weak D call TRBD1 (6 bases). V was pared by 8 bases and J by 3 bases, with 14 bases between. Germline V lookup: CDR1 SGHRS, CDR2 YFSETQ. There are 13 residues in the CDR3. The CDR3 reads CASARDTDTEAFF. CDR3 bases: TGCGCCAGTGCCAGGGACACCGACACTGAAGCTTTCTTT.

The chain joins TRBV5-1 to TRBJ2-1; TRBD2 matches at 16 bases. The CDR3 runs 14 residues. CDR1 and CDR2 (germline): SGHRS, YFSETQ. The trim removed 4 bases at V and 12 bases at J, leaving 4 bases unmatched. CDR3: CASSLGLAGGRQFF. CDR3 coding DNA: TGCGCCAGCAGCCTGGGACTAGCGGGAGGGAGGCAGTTCTTC.

This chain uses TRBV2 with TRBJ2-2; D is perhaps TRBD2 (7 bases). The CDR3 has 14 amino acids. Germline-derived CDR1 and CDR2 are SNHLY and FYNNEI. V lost 6 bases to trimming and J lost 7 bases, with 15 bases between them. CDR3 region: CASRQRGGSGELFF. The CDR3 coding sequence is TGTGCCAGCAGGCAAAGGGGGGGTAGCGGGGAGCTGTTTTTT.

V usage is TRBV7-9 and J usage is TRBJ2-7; possible D gene TRBD1, 6 bases. The V end lost 5 bases, the J end lost 4 bases, and 18 bases lay between the germline ends. The germline CDR1 and CDR2 sequences are SEHNR and FQNEAQ (reference sequence). The length of the CDR3 is 15 residues. The CDR3 bases are TGTGCCAGCAGCCCTTTTACCAGGGGCGTTTACGAGCAGTACTTC. It specifies CASSPFTRGVYEQYF.